In this sample, the clone carrying this T cell receptor (beta chain) turned up a few times. The data stem from a study of blood T cell repertoires in COVID-19. In the study overall: Samples taken during acute and convalescent COVID-19 were collected in the United States, Italy and Spain. In each case, the material was cDNA or gDNA derived from T cells, B-cell-depleted T cells, or PBMCs.

Study processing details: Nucleated cell number was recorded as an estimate derived from reference gene primer amplification. TCRdb's table, derived via immunoSEQ multiplex PCR, lists solely in-frame clones and lacks some. V and J calls and clone size are given by that table; D and trimming were obtained from the DNA. This table holds around 190,000 clones, about nine tenths found once. Trimming cost V 1 base and J 7 bases, with 7 bases left between them. CDR1 LGHDT and CDR2 YNNKEL come from the germline V gene (reference sequence). The CDR3 extends over 12 amino acids. This chain uses TRBV3-1 (or the pseudogene TRBV3-2) with TRBJ1-2, with unresolved D. This TCR was recovered from a man between 18 and 35 years old with active or convalescent COVID-19. The sample comprised peripheral blood. The CDR3 DNA sequence: TGTGCCAGCAGCCAAGGAGAGGGTGGCTACACCTTC. As protein: CASSQGEGGYTF.